This T cell receptor beta chain was identified in a study of blood T cell repertoires in COVID-19. Study-wide context: Spain, Italy and the United States supplied samples that represented acute and convalescent COVID-19. PBMCs, B-cell-depleted T cells, or T cells were the source of the cDNA or gDNA that made up the material.

Per the authors' pipeline: It was from reference gene primer amplification that nucleated cell counts were estimated. The protocol was immunoSEQ multiplex PCR, while the TCRdb copy is restricted to in-frame clones and leaves out a portion. That table supplies the V and J calls and clone size; D and trimming were determined from the DNA. The repertoire consists of 330,000 or so clones, with about 92% occurring once and the leading ten covering less than 20%. Recovered Cohort 3 donors showed two negative PCRs, clearance, or symptom resolution. This TCR came from a woman aged 25 to 39 who had recovered from COVID-19. Sequences were obtained from PBMCs or T cells enriched from blood (not recorded which).

CDR3 coding DNA: TGTGCCAGCAGCCCCGGCGGGGGAGCCAATCAGCCCCAGCATTTT. It specifies CASSPGGGANQPQHF. The chain couples TRBV7-3 to TRBJ1-5; perhaps TRBD1 as D (5 bases). V was trimmed by 5 bases and J by 3 bases, leaving 14 bases between them. This CDR3 comprises 15 residues. The germline V gene encodes CDR1 SGHTA and CDR2 FQGTGA. Variable domain in full (rest from reference TRBV7-3 and TRBJ1-5): GAGVSQTPSNKVTEKGKYVELRCDPISGHTALYWYRQSLGQGPEFLIYFQGTGAADDSGLPNDRFFAVRPEGSVSTLKIQRTERGDSAVYLCASSPGGGANQPQHFGDGTRLSIL.